The 15 T cell receptor beta chains below come from one sample, sequenced in a study of T cells in Graves' hyperthyroidism and ophthalmopathy. The CDR3 regions of TCR beta were amplified from RNA transcripts. HTBI primers were employed in a first-round RT-PCR of the TCR CDR3. TCRdb fed the multiplex PCR reads into MiXCR, producing one record per CDR3 protein. The repertoire includes roughly 420,000 distinct CDR3 sequences, about an eighth of them detected once, and around 5.3% sits in the top ten. Sequenced material: blood. The receptor set was obtained from a young woman with Graves' hyperthyroidism.

At least ten counts were recorded for this clonotype. The V gene is TRBV12-3 or TRBV12-4, the J gene TRBJ1-1; 9 positions agree with TRBD1. J gave up 7 bases and V 6 bases, and 12 bases lay outside the gene matches. The CDR3 loop spans 15 amino acids. This CDR3 reads CASSHVPGQGSEAFF. Here the CDR3 DNA reads TGTGCCAGCAGCCATGTTCCGGGACAGGGCAGTGAAGCTTTCTTT.

The chain has TRBV6-5 and TRBJ1-1, with unresolved D. The CDR3 loop spans 14 amino acids. Germline CDR1 reads MNHEY; CDR2 reads SVGAGI. V gave up 0 bases and J gave up 5 bases, with 10 bases separating them. The CDR3 DNA reads as TGTGCCAGCAGTTACTCGAACGAAGTTACTGAAGCTTTCTTT. Translated, it gives CASSYSNEVTEAFF.

This clonotype was detected ten times or more. The V gene is TRBV3-1, the J gene TRBJ1-3; D is ambiguous. CDR1 and CDR2 (germline): LGHDT, YNNKEL (reference sequence). This CDR3 is 12 amino acids long. With 1 base removed from V and 4 bases from J, the gap between germline ends came to 2 bases. The CDR3 DNA reads as TGTGCCAGCAGCCAAGGAGGAAACACCATATATTTT. It specifies CASSQGGNTIYF.

The table lists this clonotype with many counts. V and J are TRBV11-1 and TRBJ2-1; D possibly corresponds to TRBD1 (6 bases). Trimming cost V 5 bases and J 7 bases, with 18 bases left between them. CDR1 and CDR2 (germline): SGHAT, FQDESV (reference sequence). There are 15 residues in the CDR3. CDR3 nucleotide sequence: TGTGCCAGCAGCCGAACGTTGGGACAATCAAATGAGCAGTTCTTC. It is translated as CASSRTLGQSNEQFF.

A remark on this clonotype: A much more abundant neighbour one base away suggests this may be a read error. V gene TRBV6-1 combines with J gene TRBJ2-2; D not resolved. This CDR3 contains 14 residues. Germline V CDR1 and CDR2: MNHNS, SASEGT. Trimming took 6 bases from V and 3 from J, leaving 11 bases between them. CDR3 nucleotide sequence: TGTGCCAGCAGACCTGTAGAGTACACCGGGGAGCTGTTTTTT. This encodes CASRPVEYTGELFF.

This clonotype was recorded many times. The chain recombines TRBV6-2 or TRBV6-3 with TRBJ2-7; D is perhaps TRBD1 (6 bases). V was pared by 5 bases and J by 3 bases, with 11 bases between. Germline loops: CDR1 MNHEY, CDR2 SVGEGT. CDR3 length: 13 residues. CDR3 nucleotide sequence: TGTGCCAGCAGTAGCTCAGGGGTCTACGAGCAGTACTTC. Protein sequence: CASSSSGVYEQYF.

This clonotype was detected a few times. The chain is built from TRBV5-5 and TRBJ2-5; 8 bases align to TRBD1. V dropped 0 bases and J dropped 7; count of bases not matched to a gene: 8. The germline V gene encodes CDR1 SGHKS and CDR2 YYEKEE (reference sequence). This CDR3 has 15 residues. CDR3 nucleotide sequence: TGTGCCAGCAGCTTGGCTCAGGGGGCCGCAGGGACCCAGTACTTC. Translating gives CASSLAQGAAGTQYF.

This clonotype was picked up many times. V and J are TRBV20-1 and TRBJ2-7; 7 nucleotides align to TRBD1. The V and J ends lost 0 bases and 2 bases, in that order; junction bases with no gene match: 13. The CDR3 extends over 17 amino acids. CDR1 is DFQATT and CDR2 is SNEGSKA in the germline V gene (reference sequence). DNA for the CDR3: TGCAGTGCTAGAGATCGGGACAGAGTTGTAGGGGCCTACGAGCAGTACTTC. Residues: CSARDRDRVVGAYEQYF.

There are many counts of this clonotype. V usage is TRBV11-2 and J usage is TRBJ2-5; a weak D match, TRBD1 (6 bases). The V and J ends lost 1 base and 2 bases respectively, with 8 bases between them. There are 14 residues in the CDR3. CDR1 SGHAT and CDR2 FQNNGV come from the germline V gene. CDR3 nucleotides: TGTGCCAGCAGCTTAGCAACAGGGCAAGAGACCCAGTACTTC. This gives the protein CASSLATGQETQYF.

This clonotype was seen more than once but under ten times. V and J are TRBV7-9 and TRBJ2-1; D possibly matches TRBD1 or TRBD2 (5 bases each). The germline V and J ends were trimmed by 1 base and 5 bases, with 15 bases remaining between them. This CDR3 region has 16 residues. Per the germline V gene, CDR1 is SEHNR and CDR2 is FQNEAQ (reference sequence). The CDR3 DNA reads as TGTGCCAGCAGCTTAGGCCGGGGCTTTGGGCACAATGAGCAGTTCTTC. As protein: CASSLGRGFGHNEQFF.

The gene calls are TRBV6-1 and TRBJ2-2, with 9 nucleotides matching TRBD2. The germline CDR1 and CDR2 sequences are MNHNS and SASEGT. Losses at the gene ends were 6 bases for V and 6 bases for J; bases not matched to a gene: 11. The CDR3 runs to 16 residues. The CDR3 reads CASRPLGGRGSGELFF. The CDR3 coding sequence is TGTGCCAGCAGACCACTAGGCGGGAGGGGATCCGGGGAGCTGTTTTTT.

There are many counts of this clonotype. The chain has TRBV6-1 and TRBJ2-3; possible D gene TRBD2, 6 bases. The V gene lost 5 bases and the J gene lost 2 bases, with 14 bases spanning the gap. Germline assignment: CDR1 MNHNS and CDR2 SASEGT. The CDR3 is made up of 15 amino acids. CDR3: CASSPVAENTDTQYF. The CDR3 nucleotides are TGTGCCAGCAGTCCCGTAGCGGAGAACACAGATACGCAGTATTTT.

This clonotype was counted ten times or more. The chain combines TRBV12-3 or TRBV12-4 with TRBJ2-7, with D perhaps TRBD1 (6 bases). The length of the CDR3 is 15 residues. Deletions cut 3 bases from V and 4 bases from J, with 16 bases between. Here the CDR3 DNA reads TGTGCCAGCAGTTTTGTCCGGGACATTCCGTACGAGCAGTACTTC. Translated, it gives CASSFVRDIPYEQYF.

There are many counts of this clonotype. The chain is built from TRBV12-3 or TRBV12-4 and TRBJ2-7, with 7 nucleotides matching TRBD2. CDR3 length: 13 amino acids. The trim removed 4 bases at V and 5 bases at J, leaving 5 bases unmatched. The CDR3 reads CASSWTSVDEQYF. CDR3 DNA sequence: TGTGCCAGCAGTTGGACTAGTGTCGACGAGCAGTACTTC.

To note about this clonotype: A much larger clone is a single base away; this may be a read error. The V gene is TRBV5-1, the J gene TRBJ2-2, with TRBD2 matching over 8 bases. CDR3 length: 15 residues. V shed 0 bases, J shed 7 bases, and the junction held 5 bases outside the gene matches. Germline values: CDR1 SGHRS, CDR2 YFSETQ. CDR3 protein: CASSLERGGSGELFF. The CDR3 coding sequence is TGCGCCAGCAGCTTGGAACGGGGGGGGAGCGGGGAGCTGTTTTTT.